These T cell receptor beta chains were read from a single sample in a study of T-cell memory formation after mild COVID-19. From the 5' RACE reads, TCRdb called clonotypes with MiXCR, one entry per CDR3 protein. The profile covers roughly 350,000 distinct CDR3 sequences, with around 27% appearing a single time and approximately 13% taken by the ten largest. Sequenced: PBMCs or a T cell subset sorted from them (not recorded which). Every receptor here comes from an adult woman who had mild COVID-19 (a few samples of this study predate the infection). Cell type and time point are not known. Each CDR3 is given with its conserved first and last residue. The D gene is left open where the match is weak. Not all rows give a size; the values are once, few, many and, for expanded clones, a class.

V gene: TRBV9
D gene: TRBD1
J gene: TRBJ2-3
clone size: NA
CDR3 DNA: TGTGCCAGCAGCGCGGAGGACAGGGATACGCAGTATTTT
CDR3 protein: CASSAEDRDTQYF

V gene: TRBV5-1
D gene: TRBD1
J gene: TRBJ1-5
clone size: NA
CDR3 DNA: TGCGCCAGCAGCTCCGCTACAGGGGCCCCCCAGCATTTT
CDR3 protein: CASSSATGAPQHF

V gene: TRBV27
D gene: NA
J gene: TRBJ1-1
clone size: NA
CDR3 DNA: TGTGCCTCTCTGCGGGGGGGTGAAGCTTTCTTT
CDR3 protein: CASLRGGEAFF

V gene: TRBV19
D gene: NA
J gene: TRBJ1-5
clone size: NA
CDR3 DNA: TGTGCCAGTAGTATCCAGGGCTATCAGCCCCAGCATTTT
CDR3 protein: CASSIQGYQPQHF

V gene: TRBV29-1
D gene: TRBD1
J gene: TRBJ1-2
clone size: many
CDR3 DNA: TGCAGCGCCGGACAGGGGGATGGCTACACCTTC
CDR3 protein: CSAGQGDGYTF

V gene: TRBV7-2
D gene: TRBD2
J gene: TRBJ2-3
clone size: NA
CDR3 DNA: TGTGCCAGCAGCCGTCGTGGGGGGGGCACAGATACGCAGTATTTT
CDR3 protein: CASSRRGGGTDTQYF

V gene: TRBV12-3/TRBV12-4
D gene: NA
J gene: TRBJ2-1
clone size: few
CDR3 DNA: TGTGCCAGCAGTTTTGGGGTGGATGAGCAGTTCTTC
CDR3 protein: CASSFGVDEQFF

V gene: TRBV24-1
D gene: TRBD1
J gene: TRBJ2-2
clone size: many
CDR3 DNA: TGTGCCACCACAGGGGGCGCGAACACCGGGGAGCTGTTTTTT
CDR3 protein: CATTGGANTGELFF

V gene: TRBV7-9
D gene: NA
J gene: TRBJ1-1
clone size: NA
CDR3 DNA: TGTGCCAGCAGCTTACGTTCTGAAGCTTTCTTT
CDR3 protein: CASSLRSEAFF

V gene: TRBV7-9
D gene: TRBD1
J gene: TRBJ1-1
clone size: NA
CDR3 DNA: TGTGCCAGCAGTCCACGCAGGGGGGACTCGAACACTGAAGCTTTCTTT
CDR3 protein: CASSPRRGDSNTEAFF

V gene: TRBV7-6
D gene: TRBD2
J gene: TRBJ2-1
clone size: NA
CDR3 DNA: TGTGCCAGCAGCTTAGGACTGGGTAGCGGGAGTGATACAGAGCAGTTCTTC
CDR3 protein: CASSLGLGSGSDTEQFF

V gene: TRBV2
D gene: NA
J gene: TRBJ2-7
clone size: NA
CDR3 DNA: TGTGCCAGCAGGAATCAGGGGAGCTCCTACGAGCAGTACTTC
CDR3 protein: CASRNQGSSYEQYF

V gene: TRBV5-1
D gene: NA
J gene: TRBJ2-2
clone size: NA
CDR3 DNA: TGCGCCAGCAGCTTGGAGCAGGTCACCGGGGAGCTGTTTTTT
CDR3 protein: CASSLEQVTGELFF

V gene: TRBV24-1
D gene: TRBD2
J gene: TRBJ2-1
clone size: NA
CDR3 DNA: TGTGCCACCAGTGATCTAGCGGGAGAGGACGAGCAGTTCTTC
CDR3 protein: CATSDLAGEDEQFF

V gene: TRBV12-3/TRBV12-4
D gene: NA
J gene: TRBJ1-1
clone size: NA
CDR3 DNA: TGTGCCAGCAGCTACCGGGACACGTACACTGAAGCTTTCTTT
CDR3 protein: CASSYRDTYTEAFF

V gene: TRBV6-6
D gene: TRBD2
J gene: TRBJ2-7
clone size: NA
CDR3 DNA: TGTGCCAGCAGGGAATTTAGCGGGAGTCCCTACGAGCAGTACTTC
CDR3 protein: CASREFSGSPYEQYF

V gene: TRBV20-1
D gene: NA
J gene: TRBJ2-3
clone size: NA
CDR3 DNA: TGCAGTGCCCCGTTTAAGCGTCGGATTGGGGGCACCCTAATGACAGATACGCAGTATTTT
CDR3 protein: CSAPFKRRIGGTLMTDTQYF

V gene: TRBV5-1
D gene: TRBD1
J gene: TRBJ1-1
clone size: few
CDR3 DNA: TGCGCCAGCAGCTTGACCGGGACAGTGAACACTGAAGCTTTCTTT
CDR3 protein: CASSLTGTVNTEAFF

V gene: TRBV3-1
D gene: NA
J gene: TRBJ2-2
clone size: NA
CDR3 DNA: TGTGCCAGCAGCTCGAGGACACGGAACACCGGGGAGCTGTTTTTT
CDR3 protein: CASSSRTRNTGELFF

V gene: TRBV5-1
D gene: NA
J gene: TRBJ2-1
clone size: NA
CDR3 DNA: TGCGCCAGCAGCGAGGTGGTTGGGATTTTGTCCTACAATGAGCAGTTCTTC
CDR3 protein: CASSEVVGILSYNEQFF

V gene: TRBV11-2
D gene: NA
J gene: TRBJ2-3
clone size: few
CDR3 DNA: TGTGCCAGCAGCCCCTTGAGGGGCCGTCCAGATACGCAGTATTTT
CDR3 protein: CASSPLRGRPDTQYF

V gene: TRBV12-3/TRBV12-4
D gene: TRBD1
J gene: TRBJ1-2
clone size: few
CDR3 DNA: TGTGCCAGCAGTCGGTTTACAGGGGGAGAAAACTATGGCTACACCTTC
CDR3 protein: CASSRFTGGENYGYTF

V gene: TRBV12-3/TRBV12-4
D gene: TRBD1
J gene: TRBJ2-7
clone size: NA
CDR3 DNA: TGTGCCAGCGGCAGGGACAGGGTCTACGAGCAGTACTTC
CDR3 protein: CASGRDRVYEQYF

V gene: TRBV5-1
D gene: TRBD1
J gene: TRBJ2-7
clone size: few
CDR3 DNA: TGCGCCAGCAGCTATGACAGGGTCAACGAGCAGTACTTC
CDR3 protein: CASSYDRVNEQYF

V gene: TRBV24-1
D gene: NA
J gene: TRBJ2-5
clone size: NA
CDR3 DNA: TGTGCCACCAGTGATTTCGAGGAGACCCAGTACTTC
CDR3 protein: CATSDFEETQYF

V gene: TRBV6-1
D gene: NA
J gene: TRBJ2-1
clone size: NA
CDR3 DNA: TGTGCCAGCTCGTACCGGGACTTACGGGGCAATGAGCAGTTCTTC
CDR3 protein: CASSYRDLRGNEQFF

V gene: TRBV5-1
D gene: NA
J gene: TRBJ2-3
clone size: many
CDR3 DNA: TGTGCCAGCAGCCTTGGAAGAGGCACAGATACGCAGTATTTT
CDR3 protein: CASSLGRGTDTQYF

V gene: TRBV7-3
D gene: TRBD1
J gene: TRBJ2-1
clone size: NA
CDR3 DNA: TGTGCCAGCAGCTTTCATTCAGGGGGCGAGCAGTTCTTC
CDR3 protein: CASSFHSGGEQFF

V gene: TRBV2
D gene: NA
J gene: TRBJ1-5
clone size: once
CDR3 DNA: TGTGCCAGCAGTGGCGGAAGCAATCAGCCCCAGCATTTT
CDR3 protein: CASSGGSNQPQHF

V gene: TRBV7-9
D gene: NA
J gene: TRBJ2-5
clone size: few
CDR3 DNA: TGTGCCAGCAGCATATGGGCGGAAGAGACCCAGTACTTC
CDR3 protein: CASSIWAEETQYF

V gene: TRBV12-5
D gene: TRBD1
J gene: TRBJ1-2
clone size: NA
CDR3 DNA: TGTGCTAGTGGTTTCTCAAAAGGGACAGGGGATAACTATGGCTACACCTTC
CDR3 protein: CASGFSKGTGDNYGYTF

V gene: TRBV20-1
D gene: TRBD2
J gene: TRBJ2-1
clone size: few
CDR3 DNA: TGCAGTGTCAGGCGACTAGCGGGAGGTTTAGGGCAGTTCTTC
CDR3 protein: CSVRRLAGGLGQFF

V gene: TRBV4-3
D gene: NA
J gene: TRBJ1-5
clone size: NA
CDR3 DNA: TGCGCCAGCAGCCAAGATCTGGACAGATATCAGCCCCAGCATTTT
CDR3 protein: CASSQDLDRYQPQHF

V gene: TRBV7-2
D gene: NA
J gene: TRBJ2-6
clone size: few
CDR3 DNA: TGTGCCAGCAGCTTAGCAGGGTTTGGGGCCAACGTCCTGACTTTC
CDR3 protein: CASSLAGFGANVLTF

V gene: TRBV14
D gene: NA
J gene: TRBJ2-7
clone size: many
CDR3 DNA: TGTGCCAGCAGCCATGCCTCCAGGGTAGGGATCTACGAGCAGTACTTC
CDR3 protein: CASSHASRVGIYEQYF

V gene: TRBV20-1
D gene: NA
J gene: TRBJ2-4
clone size: NA
CDR3 DNA: TGCAGTGCTAGAGTGGGAATAGCCAAAAACATTCAGTACTTC
CDR3 protein: CSARVGIAKNIQYF

V gene: TRBV12-3/TRBV12-4
D gene: TRBD2
J gene: TRBJ2-3
clone size: NA
CDR3 DNA: TGTGCCAGCAGGAACCCACTCGGGGCGGGGGGCGGCGCAGATACGCAGTATTTT
CDR3 protein: CASRNPLGAGGGADTQYF

V gene: TRBV24-1
D gene: TRBD1
J gene: TRBJ2-3
clone size: NA
CDR3 DNA: TGTGCCACCAGTGATCCCAGGGGGAACTGGCAGTATTTT
CDR3 protein: CATSDPRGNWQYF

V gene: TRBV7-2
D gene: TRBD1
J gene: TRBJ2-1
clone size: NA
CDR3 DNA: TGTGCCAGCAGCGGCCACAGGGGAAGCTACAATGAGCAGTTCTTC
CDR3 protein: CASSGHRGSYNEQFF

V gene: TRBV12-3/TRBV12-4
D gene: NA
J gene: TRBJ2-3
clone size: NA
CDR3 DNA: TGTGCCAGCAGTCATTCGGGCGGGCGGGCAGATACGCAGTATTTT
CDR3 protein: CASSHSGGRADTQYF

V gene: TRBV14
D gene: NA
J gene: TRBJ2-1
clone size: few
CDR3 DNA: TGTGCCAGCAGCCAAGATGGGCAGGGGAAGAATGAGCAGTTCTTC
CDR3 protein: CASSQDGQGKNEQFF

V gene: TRBV7-3
D gene: TRBD1
J gene: TRBJ2-2
clone size: few
CDR3 DNA: TGTGCCAGCAGCCTGGCCGGGACAGGGGGCGGTACGGATGGGCTGTTTTTT
CDR3 protein: CASSLAGTGGGTDGLFF

V gene: TRBV9
D gene: NA
J gene: TRBJ2-7
clone size: NA
CDR3 DNA: TGTGCCAGTGCCTTGACGGGACATGAAACTTCCGAGCAGTACTTC
CDR3 protein: CASALTGHETSEQYF

V gene: TRBV4-1
D gene: NA
J gene: TRBJ2-7
clone size: NA
CDR3 DNA: TGCGCCAGCAGCCCGCCCGGCGCAGTCATCTACGAGCAGTACTTC
CDR3 protein: CASSPPGAVIYEQYF

V gene: TRBV20-1
D gene: NA
J gene: TRBJ1-5
clone size: NA
CDR3 DNA: TGCAGTGCTAAGAGGGCTTCGAGCAATCAGCCCCAGCATTTT
CDR3 protein: CSAKRASSNQPQHF

V gene: TRBV30
D gene: NA
J gene: TRBJ2-5
clone size: NA
CDR3 DNA: TGTGCCTGGAGATCTATAGCTCCTGGGACCCAGTACTTC
CDR3 protein: CAWRSIAPGTQYF